This entry concerns a single T cell receptor (beta chain). What it recognizes is unknown. The source of the sample is a study of memory CD4+ T cells and cytomegalovirus serostatus. Study-level results: A US-trained random forest predicted CMV serostatus with median AUC around 0.92.

Libraries were prepared by immunoSEQ multiplex PCR; TCRdb keeps only in-frame clonotypes and omits some of them. Here the sample spans around 76,000 clones, around 80% being singletons. The germline V and J ends were trimmed by 5 bases and 7 bases, with 11 bases remaining between them. The CDR3 spans 12 residues. In germline, CDR1 is SQVTM, CDR2 ANQGSEA. The sort gate was single viable CD3+CD4+CD8-CD45RO+ cells for memory CD4+ T cells. The source of this sequence is an adult in good health and CMV-seropositive. The chain recombines TRBV29-1 with TRBJ2-2; perhaps TRBD1 as D (6 bases). Sequencing used memory CD4+ T cells from blood. The CDR3 loop is CSVQQGVGELFF. The CDR3 DNA reads TGCAGCGTTCAACAGGGCGTCGGGGAGCTGTTTTTT.